The T cell receptor beta chain described here comes from a study of CD8+ T cells in alopecia areata. Study-level background: Patients remained on tofacitinib for 6 to 18 months and then went 6 months without it. General study points: Relative to normal scalp, lesional scalp, especially alopecia totalis/universalis, showed higher clonality. Sequences from scalp samples also cover resident alphabeta T cells of normal skin.

T lymphocytes (CD4+ and CD8+) were sorted from PBMCs. The germline gives CDR1 GTSNPN, CDR2 SVGIG (reference sequence). With 2 bases clipped from V and 4 bases from J, the junction kept 10 bases outside the gene matches. The CDR3 is 15 residues long. RNA was isolated and reverse transcribed to cDNA, the sequencing template. Clones were read by immunoSEQ multiplex PCR, and TCRdb kept only the in-frame ones, dropping some. This sample has more than 85,000 clones; over 40% occur once, and the top ten carry about 0.79%. Worth noting for this clone: What it recognizes is unknown.

This TCR was recovered from a human donor with alopecia areata. The sequenced sample was CD4+ T cells sorted from blood. The chain is built from TRBV30 and TRBJ1-1, with 7 positions matching TRBD1. Here the CDR3 reads CAWSTHGQVSTEAFF. Here the CDR3 DNA reads TGTGCCTGGAGTACACATGGACAGGTTAGCACTGAAGCTTTCTTT.